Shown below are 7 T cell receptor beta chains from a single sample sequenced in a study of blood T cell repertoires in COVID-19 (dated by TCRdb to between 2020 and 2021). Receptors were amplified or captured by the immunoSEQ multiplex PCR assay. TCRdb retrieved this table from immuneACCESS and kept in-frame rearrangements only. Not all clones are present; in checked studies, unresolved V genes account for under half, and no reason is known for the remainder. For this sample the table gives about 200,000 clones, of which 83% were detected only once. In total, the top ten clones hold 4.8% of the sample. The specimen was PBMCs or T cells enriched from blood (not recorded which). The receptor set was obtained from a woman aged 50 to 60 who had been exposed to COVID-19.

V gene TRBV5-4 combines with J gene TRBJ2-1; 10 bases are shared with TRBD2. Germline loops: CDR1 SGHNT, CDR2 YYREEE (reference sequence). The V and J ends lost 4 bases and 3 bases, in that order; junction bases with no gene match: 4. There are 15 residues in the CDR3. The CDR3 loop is CASSVERGGYNEQFF. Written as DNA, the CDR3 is TGTGCCAGCAGCGTAGAGCGGGGGGGCTACAATGAGCAGTTCTTC.

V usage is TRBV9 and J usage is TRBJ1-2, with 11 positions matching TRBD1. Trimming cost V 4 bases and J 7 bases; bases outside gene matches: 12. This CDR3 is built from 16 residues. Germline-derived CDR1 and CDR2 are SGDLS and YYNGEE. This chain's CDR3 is CASSPYLGQGAGGYTF. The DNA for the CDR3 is TGTGCCAGCAGCCCTTACCTCGGACAGGGGGCAGGTGGCTACACCTTC.

The CDR3 here is CATSSLQDSGNTIYF. The CDR3 region has the DNA TGTGCCACCAGCAGCTTACAGGACTCTGGAAACACCATATATTTT. The chain uses TRBV15 and TRBJ1-3, with a tentative D call TRBD1 (5 bases). The CDR3 is made up of 15 amino acids. V lost 3 bases to trimming and J lost 0 bases, with 9 bases between them. CDR1 is LNHNV, CDR2 YYDKDF, per germline (reference sequence).

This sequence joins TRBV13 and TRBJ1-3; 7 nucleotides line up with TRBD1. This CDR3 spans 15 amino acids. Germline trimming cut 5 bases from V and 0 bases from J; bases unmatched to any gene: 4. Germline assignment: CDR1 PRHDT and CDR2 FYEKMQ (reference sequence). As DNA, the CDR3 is TGTGCCAGCAGCGCCCGACAGGGCTCTGGAAACACCATATATTTT. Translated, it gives CASSARQGSGNTIYF.

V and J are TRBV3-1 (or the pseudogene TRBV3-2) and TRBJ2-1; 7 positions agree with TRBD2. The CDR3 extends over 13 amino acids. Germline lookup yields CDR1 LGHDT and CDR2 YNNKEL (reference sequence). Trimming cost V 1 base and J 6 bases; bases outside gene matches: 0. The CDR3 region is CASSQGLANEQFF. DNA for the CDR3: TGTGCCAGCAGCCAAGGACTAGCCAATGAGCAGTTCTTC.

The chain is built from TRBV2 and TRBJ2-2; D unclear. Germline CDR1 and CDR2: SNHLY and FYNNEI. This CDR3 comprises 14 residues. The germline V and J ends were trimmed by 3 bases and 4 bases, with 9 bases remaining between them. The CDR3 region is CASSEVSSTGELFF. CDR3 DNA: TGTGCCAGCAGTGAGGTCAGTTCCACCGGGGAGCTGTTTTTT. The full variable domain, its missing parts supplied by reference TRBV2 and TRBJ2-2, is EPEVTQTPSHQVTQMGQEVILRCVPISNHLYFYWYRQILGQKVEFLVSFYNNEISEKSEIFDDQFSVERPDGSNFTLKIRSTKLEDSAMYFCASSEVSSTGELFFGEGSRLTVL.

The CDR3 here is CASSPRPLPDGYTF. In nucleotides, the CDR3 is TGTGCCAGCAGCCCTAGACCCCTTCCGGATGGCTACACCTTC. This rearrangement joins TRBV9 to TRBJ1-2; D not certain. With 4 bases removed from V and 6 bases from J, the gap between germline ends came to 16 bases. This CDR3 has 14 amino acids. From germline, CDR1 is SGDLS and CDR2 YYNGEE.